This entry describes one T cell receptor (beta chain). Its antigen is undetermined. This specimen comes from a study of T cell responses to AZD1222 COVID-19 vaccine. Only in-frame clones appear in the TCRdb table, and some are missing; sequencing was by immunoSEQ multiplex PCR. The sample has roughly 87,000 clones, about nine tenths seen once. Study-wide points: Only a handful of AZD1222 recipients tested seropositive at baseline. Clonal diversity may have been underestimated in mostly white British donors. Dominant CD4 TCR responses targeted spike regions 160-218 and 743-854.

This CDR3 contains 19 residues. Trimming cost V 0 bases and J 0 bases, with 21 bases left between them. Germline V gene data show CDR1 as ENHRY and CDR2 as SYGVKD. It was second doses at about 4 or about 12 weeks that were pooled. The chain has TRBV10-3 and TRBJ2-7; D uncertain. This TCR came from an adult who received the AZD1222 COVID-19 vaccine. The sample here was peripheral blood, taken 28 days after the second AZD1222 dose. The CDR3 reads CAISESTLVRTALSYEQYF. For the CDR3, the DNA is TGTGCCATCAGTGAGTCGACTCTTGTAAGGACGGCACTCTCCTACGAGCAGTACTTC.